Listed here are 30 T cell receptor beta chains from one sample, sequenced in a study of T-cell reconstitution after alpha-beta-depleted transplantation in children. Unique molecular identifiers were built into the TCRbeta library. From the PCR reads, TCRdb called clonotypes with MiXCR, one entry per CDR3 protein. The table lists fewer than 120,000 distinct CDR3 sequences, 10% to 13% of them singletons. The material sequenced was PBMCs from the stem cell graft donor, taken from the stem cell graft. The receptors were gathered from a human donor who donated a stem cell graft to a child with acute lymphoblastic leukemia.

The table lists this clonotype with many counts. The chain is built from TRBV28 and TRBJ1-4, with 9 bases identical to TRBD1. Germline CDR1 reads MDHEN; CDR2 reads SYDVKM. Trimming cost V 6 bases and J 6 bases; bases outside gene matches: 8. This CDR3 contains 15 residues. The CDR3 DNA sequence: TGTGCCAGCAGCTCGGCGGGGACAGGGTATGAAAAACTGTTTTTT. Protein product: CASSSAGTGYEKLFF.

The chain combines TRBV20-1 with TRBJ2-3; D is tentatively TRBD1 or TRBD2 (5 bases each). The germline V gene encodes CDR1 DFQATT and CDR2 SNEGSKA (reference sequence). The CDR3 has 17 amino acids. Trimming left V 1 base short and J 0 bases short, with 17 bases between. The DNA of the CDR3 is TGCAGTGCTAGAGCCCAGGGATCGACGGGGAGCACAGATACGCAGTATTTT. As protein: CSARAQGSTGSTDTQYF.

In its sample, this clonotype was seen many times. The CDR3 DNA follows: TGTGCCAGCAGCCCTCCCCTCCACTTT. This gives the protein CASSPPLHF. The chain links TRBV12-3 or TRBV12-4 to TRBJ1-6; D is ambiguous. The CDR3 is made up of 9 amino acids. The germline V and J ends were trimmed by 6 bases and 13 bases, with 4 bases remaining between them.

Many counts were recorded for this clonotype. This chain links TRBV20-1 with TRBJ2-2, with TRBD1 as a possible D gene (5 bases). Trimming cost V 0 bases and J 1 base, with 15 bases left between them. Per the germline V gene, CDR1 is DFQATT and CDR2 is SNEGSKA (reference sequence). The CDR3 extends over 17 amino acids. DNA for the CDR3: TGCAGTGCTAGAGATCTCCTAAGGGGAAGGAACACCGGGGAGCTGTTTTTT. This codes for CSARDLLRGRNTGELFF.

This clonotype was recorded at least ten times. The chain employs TRBV12-3 or TRBV12-4 and TRBJ1-5; the D gene is possibly TRBD1 (6 bases). Trimming removed 6 bases at V and 7 bases at J, with 16 bases between. The CDR3 extends over 14 amino acids. Here the CDR3 DNA reads TGTGCCAGCAGCCAAAACAGGGTTCGACAGCCCCAGCATTTT. It encodes CASSQNRVRQPQHF.

J is TRBJ2-2 and V is TRBV12-3 or TRBV12-4, with 7 bases fitting TRBD1. The CDR3 totals 17 residues. V shed 3 bases and J 1 base; nucleotides not matched to a gene: 8. The CDR3 sequence is CASSFRQGVQNTGELFF. In DNA form, the CDR3 reads TGTGCCAGCAGTTTCCGCCAGGGGGTTCAGAACACCGGGGAGCTGTTTTTT.

Many counts were recorded for this clonotype. The chain couples TRBV3-1 to TRBJ2-7, with unresolved D. V was trimmed by 2 bases and J by 4 bases, leaving 18 bases between them. Germline-derived CDR1 and CDR2 are LGHDT and YNNKEL (reference sequence). The CDR3 is 16 residues long. CDR3 in amino acids: CASSQRTGSQGYEQYF. CDR3 nucleotides: TGTGCCAGCAGCCAACGTACCGGGTCCCAAGGATACGAGCAGTACTTC.

This clonotype was recorded at least ten times. CDR3 sequence (DNA): TGTGCCAGCAGCTCTACCGCTAGCGGGGTATACAATGAGCAGTTCTTC. Translation: CASSSTASGVYNEQFF. V usage is TRBV28 and J usage is TRBJ2-1; 9 positions agree with TRBD2. CDR1 and CDR2 (germline): MDHEN, SYDVKM. The ends lost 6 bases at V and 4 bases at J; junction bases unmatched: 10. CDR3 length: 16 amino acids.

This clonotype was counted many times. Given a much more abundant clone one base away, this may be a read error. The chain employs TRBV4-3 and TRBJ2-6; D might be TRBD1 (5 bases). Germline assignment: CDR1 LGHNA and CDR2 YSLEER. This CDR3 has 16 amino acids. The CDR3 spells CASSQDLSSGANGLTF. The CDR3 nucleotides read TGCGCCAGCAGCCAAGATCTGAGCTCTGGGGCCAACGGCCTGACTTTC.

At least ten counts were recorded for this clonotype. The V and J genes are TRBV4-3 and TRBJ2-5, with 10 bases fitting TRBD2. V shed 2 bases and J 2 bases; nucleotides not matched to a gene: 14. The length of the CDR3 is 19 residues. Looked up from germline, CDR1 is LGHNA and CDR2 is YSLEER. The CDR3 coding sequence is TGCGCCAGCAGCCAAAGAGGACTAGCGGAGGGCCGACGGCAAGAGACCCAGTACTTC. This sequence encodes CASSQRGLAEGRRQETQYF.

This clonotype was counted ten times or more. The gene calls are TRBV5-1 and TRBJ1-5, with TRBD1 as a possible D gene (5 bases). Germline V lookup: CDR1 SGHRS, CDR2 YFSETQ. CDR3 size: 13 residues. With 5 bases removed from V and 1 base from J, the gap between germline ends came to 7 bases. The chain's CDR3 is CASRRGSNQPQHF. The CDR3 DNA sequence: TGCGCCAGCAGGAGGGGAAGCAATCAGCCCCAGCATTTT.

At least ten counts were recorded for this clonotype. The genes are TRBV7-2 and TRBJ2-7, with TRBD2 identical over 8 bases. V was pared by 5 bases and J by 7 bases, with 7 bases of the junction left unmatched. The V gene's germline CDR1 is SGHTA and CDR2 FQGNSA. The CDR3 covers 13 residues. CDR3 protein: CASSRSGVGEQYF. The CDR3 region has the DNA TGTGCCAGCAGCCGTAGCGGGGTCGGTGAGCAGTACTTC.

This chain joins TRBV30 and TRBJ2-4, with a weak D call TRBD1 (6 bases). CDR1 GTSNPN and CDR2 SVGIG come from the germline V gene (reference sequence). There are 12 residues in the CDR3. Trimming took off 0 bases at V and 8 bases at J, with 8 bases between the two ends. CDR3 sequence (DNA): TGTGCCTGGAGTGTACAGGGTTACATTCAGTACTTC. Its translation: CAWSVQGYIQYF.

This clonotype was counted at least ten times. The chain has TRBV6-1 and TRBJ2-1, with 10 bases lining up with TRBD2. The CDR3 totals 15 residues. Trimming took 6 bases from V and 4 from J; bases not matched to a gene: 6. The germline gives CDR1 MNHNS, CDR2 SASEGT. The chain's CDR3 is CASRLGLAVYNEQFF. The CDR3 DNA follows: TGTGCCAGCAGACTAGGACTAGCGGTATACAATGAGCAGTTCTTC.

This clonotype was observed many times. V gene TRBV20-1 combines with J gene TRBJ2-3, with D possibly being TRBD1 (6 bases). The CDR3 consists of 14 residues. Germline values: CDR1 DFQATT, CDR2 SNEGSKA (reference sequence). The V and J ends lost 5 bases and 0 bases respectively, with 12 bases between them. The CDR3: CSARDITSTDTQYF. The DNA for the CDR3 is TGCAGTGCTCGGGACATTACTAGCACAGATACGCAGTATTTT.

In this sample, this clonotype turned up many times. CDR3 region: CASMKENTEAFF. The CDR3 region has the DNA TGTGCCAGCATGAAAGAGAACACTGAAGCTTTCTTT. This chain uses TRBV6-2 or TRBV6-3 with TRBJ1-1; D unresolved. Germline V gives CDR1 MNHEY, CDR2 SVGEGT. The CDR3 covers 12 residues. V lost 7 bases, J lost 1 base, and 7 bases lay in between.

In its sample, this clonotype was seen many times. This chain's CDR3 is CASSLGRVRSPLHF. The CDR3 bases are TGCGCCAGCAGCTTAGGCCGGGTCCGTTCACCCCTCCACTTT. The chain links TRBV5-1 to TRBJ1-6; D unresolved. Trimming took off 2 bases at V and 9 bases at J, with 12 bases between the two ends. CDR3 length: 14 residues. Germline CDR1 SGHRS, CDR2 YFSETQ.

In this sample, this clonotype turned up many times. V and J are TRBV27 and TRBJ2-3; D might be TRBD1 (5 bases). Germline V gives CDR1 MNHEY, CDR2 SMNVEV (reference sequence). The V end was cut by 5 bases, the J end by 0 bases, with 18 bases between. There are 17 residues in the CDR3. CDR3 in amino acids: CASSPSYRLTSTDTQYF. The CDR3 coding sequence is TGTGCCAGCAGTCCTTCATACAGGTTGACTAGCACAGATACGCAGTATTTT.

The CDR3 sequence is CASSHRDTNYEQYF. CDR3 nucleotide sequence: TGTGCCAGCAGCCACCGGGACACCAACTACGAGCAGTACTTC. The chain is built from TRBV14 and TRBJ2-7, with D possibly being TRBD1 (6 bases). The CDR3 covers 14 residues. In germline, CDR1 is SGHDN, CDR2 FVKESK. The germline V and J ends were trimmed by 3 bases and 3 bases, with 12 bases remaining between them.

This clonotype was counted ten times or more. The J gene is TRBJ2-3, the V gene TRBV5-1; TRBD1 is a possible D gene (5 bases). Trimming took 2 bases from V and 3 from J, leaving 10 bases between them. This CDR3 spans 14 amino acids. The germline CDR1 and CDR2 sequences are SGHRS and YFSETQ. The CDR3 loop is CASSLGVETDTQYF. As DNA, the CDR3 is TGCGCCAGCAGCTTAGGGGTAGAAACAGATACGCAGTATTTT.

The table lists this clonotype with many counts. This chain connects TRBV5-1 to TRBJ2-7; 7 positions agree with TRBD1. The CDR3 covers 16 residues. V lost 1 base to trimming and J lost 2 bases; unmatched junction nucleotides: 9. Germline CDR1 reads SGHRS; CDR2 reads YFSETQ. DNA of the CDR3: TGCGCCAGCAGCTTGAACCCGGGACAGCCTCCCTACGAGCAGTACTTC. Residues: CASSLNPGQPPYEQYF.

This clonotype was counted many times. The V call is TRBV27, the J call TRBJ2-3; perhaps TRBD2 as D (6 bases). CDR3 length: 15 residues. Trimming took off 3 bases at V and 2 bases at J, with 12 bases between the two ends. The germline gives CDR1 MNHEY, CDR2 SMNVEV (reference sequence). In DNA form, the CDR3 reads TGTGCCAGCAGTTTCCTTCGGACTACCACAGATACGCAGTATTTT. Translation gives CASSFLRTTTDTQYF.

This clonotype was seen at least ten times. The chain links TRBV5-1 to TRBJ2-4, with 7 positions matching TRBD1. Germline-derived CDR1 and CDR2 are SGHRS and YFSETQ. There are 16 residues in the CDR3. Unmatched junction bases numbered 7, after V lost 4 bases and J lost 0 bases. The DNA for the CDR3 is TGCGCCAGCAGCAGGGGACAGACACTAGCCAAAAACATTCAGTACTTC. Translation: CASSRGQTLAKNIQYF.

This clonotype was observed many times. This chain joins TRBV12-3 or TRBV12-4 and TRBJ2-7; TRBD2 matches 12 bases. Trimming at V came to 5 bases and at J to 1 base, leaving 3 bases not matched to a gene. This CDR3 is 15 amino acids long. CDR3 region: CASSRLAGVSYEQYF. The CDR3 DNA reads as TGTGCCAGCAGTAGACTAGCGGGAGTGTCCTACGAGCAGTACTTC.

This clonotype was found many times. The chain joins TRBV6-5 to TRBJ2-2, with unresolved D. Germline V gene data show CDR1 as MNHEY and CDR2 as SVGAGI. The CDR3 has 15 amino acids. V lost 0 bases and J lost 4, with 9 bases in between. As DNA, the CDR3 is TGTGCCAGCAGTTACTCTAGGCAAGGCACCGGGGAGCTGTTTTTT. This codes for CASSYSRQGTGELFF.

This clonotype appeared many times. V and J are TRBV5-1 and TRBJ2-7; 10 bases agree with TRBD1. Looked up from germline, CDR1 is SGHRS and CDR2 is YFSETQ. Trimming at V came to 4 bases and at J to 3 bases, leaving 4 bases not matched to a gene. The CDR3 runs to 14 residues. DNA of the CDR3: TGCGCCAGCAGCCGGACAGGGGGGAACTACGAGCAGTACTTC. Amino acids: CASSRTGGNYEQYF.

This clonotype was detected a few times. The chain is built from TRBV7-6 and TRBJ2-1; D not certain. V lost 5 bases and J 4 bases, leaving 15 bases between the germline ends. There are 15 residues in the CDR3. The germline V gene encodes CDR1 SGHVS and CDR2 FNYEAQ. This CDR3 is CASSPYPSRYNEQFF. CDR3 in DNA: TGTGCCAGCAGCCCCTACCCCTCCCGGTACAATGAGCAGTTCTTC.

The sample holds many counts of this clonotype. The J gene is TRBJ2-1, the V gene TRBV9; 7 nucleotides line up with TRBD2. Trimming took 0 bases from V and 0 from J; bases not matched to a gene: 3. Germline loops: CDR1 SGDLS, CDR2 YYNGEE. CDR3 length: 16 residues. In nucleotides, the CDR3 is TGTGCCAGCAGCGTAGACCTAGCGGTCTCCTACAATGAGCAGTTCTTC. This translates into CASSVDLAVSYNEQFF.

The chain uses TRBV29-1 and TRBJ1-1; D unclear. The CDR3 runs to 11 residues. Germline V gene data show CDR1 as SQVTM and CDR2 as ANQGSEA. The V end lost 3 bases, the J end lost 5 bases, and 7 bases lay between the germline ends. The CDR3, as DNA: TGCAGCGTTGATGGTGGAACTGAAGCTTTCTTT. Translated, it gives CSVDGGTEAFF.

This clonotype was detected many times. The chain joins TRBV10-2 to TRBJ2-7, with D unclear. The CDR3 has 15 amino acids. CDR1 is WSHSY and CDR2 is SAAADI in the germline V gene. The V and J ends lost 6 bases and 2 bases respectively, with 17 bases between them. CDR3 amino acids: CASRPPDLRPYEQYF. CDR3 DNA sequence: TGCGCCAGCAGGCCACCCGATCTGAGACCCTACGAGCAGTACTTC.